This TCR beta chain was recorded in a study of cytomegalovirus exposure and HLA in healthy donors. Points from the study as a whole: In vitro assays verified that a few CMV-associated chains recognized CMV antigens specifically. Reports described diagnosis of cytomegalovirus status by the classifier as highly specific and sensitive. Researchers counted about 150 TCR beta chains as cytomegalovirus-associated. Rare TCR sequences dominated, though some public TCRs recurred in many donors.

Concerning this clone: The antigen remains unidentified.

Data came from immunoSEQ multiplex PCR; TCRdb stores just in-frame clones and leaves some out. The sample consists of roughly 120,000 clones, 94% of them appearing once. The CDR3 extends over 16 amino acids. V dropped 4 bases and J dropped 4; count of bases not matched to a gene: 5. Germline V CDR1 and CDR2: PRHDT, FYEKMQ (reference sequence). Sequencing was performed on PBMCs. The TCR originated in a woman aged 18-29 years in good health and CMV-seronegative. The J gene is TRBJ2-5, the V gene TRBV13; TRBD2 agrees at 14 bases. CDR3 sequence reads: CASSSPGLAGVETQYF. Written as DNA, the CDR3 is TGTGCCAGCAGCTCCCCGGGACTAGCGGGAGTAGAGACCCAGTACTTC. Filled out from reference TRBV13 and TRBJ2-5, the complete variable domain reads AAGVIQSPRHLIKEKRETATLKCYPIPRHDTVYWYQQGPGQDPQFLISFYEKMQSDKGSIPDRFSAQQFSDYHSELNMSSLELGDSALYFCASSSPGLAGVETQYFGPGTRLLVL.